This entry features one T cell receptor (beta chain) sequence. No antigen is known for it. The germline V gene encodes CDR1 SGHTA and CDR2 FQGNSA. V lost 2 bases to trimming and J lost 8 bases, with 14 bases between them. The CDR3 has 14 residues. The data originate from a study of shared clonotypes between healthy human individuals. On the study more broadly: Donor ages ranged 18 to 49 years: two women, three men. Study observations and caveats: As a rule, naive subsets had a larger estimated richness than memory subsets.

Measured with immunoSEQ multiplex PCR; TCRdb has only the in-frame clones, and not every one. The profile shows a few million clones, about 94% of them singletons. Material: naive CD4+ T cells sorted from blood. Subset of the sample: CD45RA+ positively selected. The receptor was isolated from a man between 18 and 35 years old in good health. This sequence joins TRBV7-2 and TRBJ2-3; tentatively, D is TRBD2 (6 bases). CDR3 bases: TGTGCCAGCAGCTTAAGGAGGGGCACGGTTACGCAGTATTTT. It encodes CASSLRRGTVTQYF.